A selection of T cell receptor beta chains follows, all from one sample in a study of blood T cells in healthy people across ages. Each CDR3 protein gets one entry after TCRdb re-called the 5' RACE reads with MiXCR. The sample lists almost 550,000 distinct CDR3 sequences; around 24% were seen once. These data were also filed under a second study, of T cells of mothers and their children.

Input material: blood. The receptor source for this set is a boy younger than 18 in good health. Both conserved end residues are part of each CDR3. The D gene is left open where the match is weak. A row's size may be missing; if present it is once, few, many or a size class.

abundance: -
d_gene: -
j_gene: TRBJ2-1
v_gene: TRBV29-1
CDR3nt: TGCAGCGTTGAAGGGCAGGGCAAGTGGGGTGAGCAGTTCTTC
CDR3aa: CSVEGQGKWGEQFF

abundance: -
d_gene: TRBD1
j_gene: TRBJ2-5
v_gene: TRBV6-2/TRBV6-3
CDR3nt: TGTGCCAGCACCAGGACAGGGGCGGCTGAGTGGACCCAGTACTTC
CDR3aa: CASTRTGAAEWTQYF

abundance: many
d_gene: -
j_gene: TRBJ2-5
v_gene: TRBV20-1
CDR3nt: TGCAGTGCTAGCGGCGGGAAGTACCAAGAGACCCAGTACTTC
CDR3aa: CSASGGKYQETQYF

abundance: -
d_gene: -
j_gene: TRBJ2-7
v_gene: TRBV20-1
CDR3nt: TGCAGTGCTAGGTCCAACTCCTACGAGCAGTACTTC
CDR3aa: CSARSNSYEQYF

abundance: -
d_gene: -
j_gene: TRBJ2-1
v_gene: TRBV27
CDR3nt: TGTGCCAGCAGTTTATCTTCAGGGGGGACCCACAATGAGCAGTTCTTC
CDR3aa: CASSLSSGGTHNEQFF

abundance: -
d_gene: TRBD1
j_gene: TRBJ1-6
v_gene: TRBV27
CDR3nt: TGTGCCAGCAGGAGGGACAGGCATAATTCACCCCTCCACTTT
CDR3aa: CASRRDRHNSPLHF

abundance: -
d_gene: -
j_gene: TRBJ2-2
v_gene: TRBV12-3/TRBV12-4
CDR3nt: TGTGCCAGCAGGCTAGTTCCCGGGGAGCCGTTTTTT
CDR3aa: CASRLVPGEPFF

abundance: -
d_gene: TRBD2
j_gene: TRBJ2-5
v_gene: TRBV3-1
CDR3nt: TGTGCCAGCAGCCTCTTACTAGCGGGAGATCTGTTCTTC
CDR3aa: CASSLLLAGDLFF

abundance: many
d_gene: -
j_gene: TRBJ2-1
v_gene: TRBV2
CDR3nt: TGTGCCAGCAGTGGATCCCTCCAGAGGGAAACTGAGCAGTTCTTC
CDR3aa: CASSGSLQRETEQFF

abundance: -
d_gene: TRBD1
j_gene: TRBJ2-1
v_gene: TRBV28
CDR3nt: TGTGCCAGCAGTATACCGGGACAGGGGAGGGATGAGCAGTTCTTC
CDR3aa: CASSIPGQGRDEQFF

abundance: few
d_gene: -
j_gene: TRBJ2-4
v_gene: TRBV4-3
CDR3nt: TGCGCCAGCAGCCAAGATTTAGCGAGGTTCAACATTCAGTACTTC
CDR3aa: CASSQDLARFNIQYF

abundance: -
d_gene: -
j_gene: TRBJ2-1
v_gene: TRBV12-3/TRBV12-4
CDR3nt: TGTGCCAGCAGTTCCCCCTCTACCGATGAGCAGTTCTTC
CDR3aa: CASSSPSTDEQFF

abundance: -
d_gene: TRBD2
j_gene: TRBJ2-7
v_gene: TRBV5-1
CDR3nt: TGCGCCAGCAGCTTGGCATCGACTAGCGGGAGCTACGAGCAGTACTTC
CDR3aa: CASSLASTSGSYEQYF

abundance: few
d_gene: -
j_gene: TRBJ2-1
v_gene: TRBV9
CDR3nt: TGTGCCAGCAGCGTAGCTGGGTACAATGAGCAGTTCTTC
CDR3aa: CASSVAGYNEQFF

abundance: -
d_gene: -
j_gene: TRBJ1-2
v_gene: TRBV7-2
CDR3nt: TGTGCCAGCAGCTTAATCGGCAGCAGCTATGGCTACACCTTC
CDR3aa: CASSLIGSSYGYTF

abundance: few
d_gene: TRBD1
j_gene: TRBJ2-5
v_gene: TRBV29-1
CDR3nt: TGCAGCGCCGACCAAGGACAGGGCCAAGAGACCCAGTACTTC
CDR3aa: CSADQGQGQETQYF

abundance: -
d_gene: TRBD1
j_gene: TRBJ1-4
v_gene: TRBV27
CDR3nt: TGTGCCAGCAGTTTATGGTCCAGGGGGCAAACATATGAAAAACTGTTTTTT
CDR3aa: CASSLWSRGQTYEKLFF

abundance: few
d_gene: -
j_gene: TRBJ1-2
v_gene: TRBV3-1
CDR3nt: TGTGCCAGCAGCCGGGAACAGTTTAACTATGGCTACACCTTC
CDR3aa: CASSREQFNYGYTF

abundance: once
d_gene: -
j_gene: TRBJ1-1
v_gene: TRBV6-5
CDR3nt: TGTGCCAGCAGTTACCCCGGACCTGAAGCTTTCTTT
CDR3aa: CASSYPGPEAFF

abundance: -
d_gene: TRBD1
j_gene: TRBJ1-1
v_gene: TRBV30
CDR3nt: TGTGCCTGGGGACAGGGGGGGAACACTGAAGCTTTCTTT
CDR3aa: CAWGQGGNTEAFF

abundance: -
d_gene: -
j_gene: TRBJ1-4
v_gene: TRBV6-5
CDR3nt: TGTGCCAGCAGTCCAGACCTCCGACCTAATGAAAAACTGTTTTTT
CDR3aa: CASSPDLRPNEKLFF

abundance: -
d_gene: -
j_gene: TRBJ1-1
v_gene: TRBV13
CDR3nt: TGTGCCAGCAGCGGCCTCCACGAGTCGAACACTGAAGCTTTCTTT
CDR3aa: CASSGLHESNTEAFF

abundance: -
d_gene: -
j_gene: TRBJ2-1
v_gene: TRBV7-3
CDR3nt: TGTGCCAGCAGCTTACACGATGGGCAGTTCTTC
CDR3aa: CASSLHDGQFF

abundance: -
d_gene: -
j_gene: TRBJ2-3
v_gene: TRBV10-3
CDR3nt: TGTGCCATTTCCCAAGGAGCGGGCTTGGGGGATACGCAGTATTTT
CDR3aa: CAISQGAGLGDTQYF

abundance: -
d_gene: -
j_gene: TRBJ1-1
v_gene: TRBV7-9
CDR3nt: TGTGCCAGCAGCCCATCTCCGAGGACTGAAGCTTTCTTT
CDR3aa: CASSPSPRTEAFF

abundance: -
d_gene: -
j_gene: TRBJ1-1
v_gene: TRBV6-1
CDR3nt: TGTGCCAGCAGTGATGGACAGCTGAACACTGAAGCTTTCTTT
CDR3aa: CASSDGQLNTEAFF

abundance: many
d_gene: -
j_gene: TRBJ2-1
v_gene: TRBV28
CDR3nt: TGTGCCAGCAGTTTCCAGGACAGCTCCTACAATGAGCAGTTCTTC
CDR3aa: CASSFQDSSYNEQFF

abundance: -
d_gene: -
j_gene: TRBJ1-5
v_gene: TRBV6-1
CDR3nt: TGTGCCAGCAGTGTAACCCAGGACGGTAACAATCAGCCCCAGCATTTT
CDR3aa: CASSVTQDGNNQPQHF

abundance: -
d_gene: -
j_gene: TRBJ2-1
v_gene: TRBV27
CDR3nt: TGTGCCAGCAGTTTGCTGGGAGGTAATGAGCAGTTCTTC
CDR3aa: CASSLLGGNEQFF

abundance: few
d_gene: -
j_gene: TRBJ2-7
v_gene: TRBV20-1
CDR3nt: TGCAGTGCAAAACCGCAAGGGGCGTTTACCTACGAGCAGTACTTC
CDR3aa: CSAKPQGAFTYEQYF

abundance: -
d_gene: -
j_gene: TRBJ1-2
v_gene: TRBV29-1
CDR3nt: TGCAGCGCGATGGGTACAGGCAACTATGGCTACACCTTC
CDR3aa: CSAMGTGNYGYTF

abundance: -
d_gene: TRBD2
j_gene: TRBJ2-1
v_gene: TRBV20-1
CDR3nt: TGCAGTGCCAATGAGCGGGGGTGGTACAATGAGCAGTTCTTC
CDR3aa: CSANERGWYNEQFF

abundance: few
d_gene: TRBD1
j_gene: TRBJ2-1
v_gene: TRBV29-1
CDR3nt: TGCAGCGTTGAAGATGGACAGGGGACCGAGCAGTTCTTC
CDR3aa: CSVEDGQGTEQFF

abundance: few
d_gene: TRBD1
j_gene: TRBJ2-7
v_gene: TRBV25-1
CDR3nt: TGTGCCAGCAGTGATGCAGGGACAGGGGGGAACGAGCAGTACTTC
CDR3aa: CASSDAGTGGNEQYF

abundance: many
d_gene: -
j_gene: TRBJ2-5
v_gene: TRBV29-1
CDR3nt: TGCAGCGCTGGGAGAGGGGGGTTCCCTAAAGAGACCCAGTACTTC
CDR3aa: CSAGRGGFPKETQYF

abundance: -
d_gene: TRBD2
j_gene: TRBJ2-1
v_gene: TRBV5-6
CDR3nt: TGTGCCAGCAGCTCACGGTTGATGCAGCGGGGGAGCAATGAGCAGTTCTTC
CDR3aa: CASSSRLMQRGSNEQFF

abundance: -
d_gene: TRBD1
j_gene: TRBJ1-1
v_gene: TRBV9
CDR3nt: TGTGCCAGCAGCGCAAAAACGACAGGGGTTTTTGCTGAAGCTTTCTTT
CDR3aa: CASSAKTTGVFAEAFF

abundance: few
d_gene: -
j_gene: TRBJ2-3
v_gene: TRBV27
CDR3nt: TGTGCCAGCAGTTTACGGGACTCTCGAGATACGCAGTATTTT
CDR3aa: CASSLRDSRDTQYF

abundance: -
d_gene: TRBD1
j_gene: TRBJ1-2
v_gene: TRBV5-5
CDR3nt: TGTGCCAGCAGCTTGGGGGGGACAGGAGGCTATGGCTACACCTTC
CDR3aa: CASSLGGTGGYGYTF

abundance: -
d_gene: -
j_gene: TRBJ2-7
v_gene: TRBV9
CDR3nt: TGTGCCAGCAGCGCGGCCCCTCGGCCCCACGAGCAGTACTTC
CDR3aa: CASSAAPRPHEQYF

abundance: few
d_gene: -
j_gene: TRBJ2-2
v_gene: TRBV29-1
CDR3nt: TGCAGCGTTTCAGGGGGGACCGGGGAGCTGTTTTTT
CDR3aa: CSVSGGTGELFF